The 13 T cell receptor beta chains below all came from one sample that was sequenced in a study of CXCR3-negative and CXCR3-positive naive CD8 T cells. Which antigens these TCRs recognize remains unknown. Study results and caveats: For CXCR3-positive naive cells, TRB CDR3s were more hydrophobic than those of CXCR3-negative naive cells.

With UMI labels, 5' RACE was used to prepare the TRB cDNA libraries. TCRdb re-called the 5' RACE reads, yielding one record per CDR3 amino acid sequence without DNA. With under 150,000 distinct CDR3 sequences in the sample, the ten largest clones hold over 0.25%. Sample: naive CXCR3+ CD8+ T cells from blood. Subset given: CD45RO-CCR7+CD27+CD95- naive CD8+ T cells expressing CXCR3 (TNR3+). All receptors derive from a human donor in good health. Some clones in this sample may be carry-over from other donors' samples.

This sequence joins TRBV4-3 and TRBJ1-1; without DNA, the TCRdb call of TRBD1 cannot be checked. From germline, CDR1 is LGHNA and CDR2 YSLEER. This CDR3 comprises 19 residues. The CDR3 is CASSPAGAVTLSTSKSAFF.

This chain connects TRBV7-9 to TRBJ2-7; the TCRdb D gene call, TRBD1, has no DNA to confirm it. This CDR3 comprises 15 residues. Germline CDR1 reads SEHNR; CDR2 reads FQNEAQ (reference sequence). The chain's CDR3 is CASSLEGTGGREQYF.

The chain is built from TRBV29-1 and TRBJ1-1; there is no DNA to check the TCRdb D call of TRBD1. Germline CDR1 SQVTM, CDR2 ANQGSEA. This CDR3 region has 14 residues. The CDR3 loop is CSVPGEGTNTEAFF.

The chain employs TRBV6-2 or TRBV6-3 and TRBJ2-7; TCRdb proposes TRBD2, but this gene call is untestable without DNA. The CDR3 consists of 19 residues. From germline, CDR1 is MNHEY and CDR2 SVGEGT. The chain's CDR3 is CASSYSVGSASGLSYEQYF.

The CDR3 sequence: CASTPDRRETQYF. This chain joins TRBV28 and TRBJ2-5; the D gene TCRdb calls, TRBD1, cannot be checked with no DNA. The CDR3 is 13 residues long. Germline V gene data show CDR1 as MDHEN and CDR2 as SYDVKM.

The V call is TRBV11-1, the J call TRBJ2-1. The CDR3 consists of 14 residues. The V gene's germline CDR1 is SGHAT and CDR2 FQDESV (reference sequence). The CDR3 reads CASSLGVSLDEQFF.

The chain is built from TRBV20-1 and TRBJ2-7. This CDR3 has 11 amino acids. Germline loops: CDR1 DFQATT, CDR2 SNEGSKA (reference sequence). The CDR3 protein is CSATSSYEQYF.

The gene calls are TRBV27 and TRBJ2-3. CDR3 size: 15 residues. Germline lookup yields CDR1 MNHEY and CDR2 SMNVEV (reference sequence). CDR3 loop: CASSLQPTSTDTQYF.

The chain is built from TRBV4-2 and TRBJ1-1. This CDR3 is built from 17 residues. Germline CDR1 reads LGHNA; CDR2 reads YNFKEQ. CDR3 amino acids: CASSQVWAEAMNTEAFF.

V gene TRBV27 combines with J gene TRBJ2-5; TCRdb names TRBD2, which stays unverified in the absence of DNA. The CDR3 contains 15 residues. Germline CDR1 reads MNHEY; CDR2 reads SMNVEV (reference sequence). CDR3: CASRKMDSGRETQYF.

This rearrangement joins TRBV10-1 to TRBJ2-5; TCRdb lists TRBD2, though no DNA is available to test this call. The germline gives CDR1 WNHNN, CDR2 SYGVQD (reference sequence). CDR3 length equals 16 residues. The CDR3: CASGRLAGSSGETQYF.

The V gene is TRBV27, the J gene TRBJ2-3. This CDR3 is built from 13 residues. Per germline, CDR1 MNHEY and CDR2 SMNVEV (reference sequence). The CDR3 sequence: CASSLLDGDTQYF.

CDR3 sequence reads: CASSLVTGVNTEAFF. V and J are TRBV7-9 and TRBJ1-1; there is no DNA to check the TCRdb D call of TRBD1. CDR3 size: 15 residues. Germline V lookup: CDR1 SEHNR, CDR2 FQNEAQ (reference sequence).